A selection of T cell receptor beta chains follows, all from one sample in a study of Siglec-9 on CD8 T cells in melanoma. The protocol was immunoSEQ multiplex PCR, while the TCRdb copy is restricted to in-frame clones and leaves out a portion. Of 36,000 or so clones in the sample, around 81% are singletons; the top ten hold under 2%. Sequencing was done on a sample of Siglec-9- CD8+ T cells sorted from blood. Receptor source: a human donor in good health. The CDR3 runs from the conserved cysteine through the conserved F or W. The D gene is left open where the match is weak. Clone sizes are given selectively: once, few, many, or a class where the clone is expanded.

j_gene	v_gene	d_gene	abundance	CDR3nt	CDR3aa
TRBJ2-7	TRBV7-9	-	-	TGTGCCAGCAGTTATCACTACGAGCAGTACTTC	CASSYHYEQYF
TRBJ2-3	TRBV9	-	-	TGTGCCAGCAGCGTACACTTTAGAACAGATACGCAGTATTTT	CASSVHFRTDTQYF
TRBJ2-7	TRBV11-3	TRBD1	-	TGTGCCAGCAGCTTAGGTTCATCCTTCCGGGACAGGGACTTCTACGAGCAGTACTTC	CASSLGSSFRDRDFYEQYF
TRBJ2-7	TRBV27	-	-	TGTGCCAGCAGTTTATCTGGCCGCGACTACGAGCAGTACTTC	CASSLSGRDYEQYF
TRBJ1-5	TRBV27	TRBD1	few	TGTGCCAGCAGTTTCTATGGGACAGGGGGCCTTCAGCCCCAGCATTTT	CASSFYGTGGLQPQHF
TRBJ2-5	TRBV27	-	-	TGTGCCAGCAGTTCCGTAGGCCGCCTCGCCAAAGAGACCCAGTACTTC	CASSSVGRLAKETQYF
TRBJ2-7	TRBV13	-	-	TGTGCCAGCAGCTTAGGGTCTGTCTCCTACGAGCAGTACTTC	CASSLGSVSYEQYF
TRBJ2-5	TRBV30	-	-	TGTGCCTGGAGCGACCCGGAGGAGCCCGGGGAGACCCAGTACTTC	CAWSDPEEPGETQYF
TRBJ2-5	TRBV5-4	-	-	TGTGCCAGCAGCACGTACATCCAAGAGACCCAGTACTTC	CASSTYIQETQYF
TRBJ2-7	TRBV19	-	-	TGTGCCAGTAGTACATTCATGGGGTTCCTCTACGAGCAGTACTTC	CASSTFMGFLYEQYF
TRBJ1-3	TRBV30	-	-	TGTGCCTGGAGCGCTGGAAACACCATATATTTT	CAWSAGNTIYF
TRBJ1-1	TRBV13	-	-	TGTGCCAGCAGCACCGGGACCCCCTGGGTCACTGAAGCTTTCTTT	CASSTGTPWVTEAFF
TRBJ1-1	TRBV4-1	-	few	TGCGCCAGCAGCCAAGTTTGGGGTTTTGGGAACACTGAAGCTTTCTTT	CASSQVWGFGNTEAFF
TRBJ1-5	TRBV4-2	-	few	TGTGCCAGCGGGTATGGCAATCAGCCCCAGCATTTT	CASGYGNQPQHF
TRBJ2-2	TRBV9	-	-	TGTGCCAGCAGCGGCGATCGGGAACCCACCGGGGAGCTGTTTTTT	CASSGDREPTGELFF
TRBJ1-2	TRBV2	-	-	TGTGCCAGCGAGAACAGGGCTGACTATGGCTACACCTTC	CASENRADYGYTF
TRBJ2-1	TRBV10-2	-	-	TGCGCCAGCAGGGGAAGTGGGGGGATTACCTACAATGAGCAGTTCTTC	CASRGSGGITYNEQFF
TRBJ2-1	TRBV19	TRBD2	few	TGTGCCAGTAGGCCGGCTAGCGGGAGGGTATACAATGAGCAGTTCTTC	CASRPASGRVYNEQFF
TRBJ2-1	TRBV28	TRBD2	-	TGTGCCAGCAGTTTATGGGGACTAGCAGGAAATGAGCAGTTCTTC	CASSLWGLAGNEQFF
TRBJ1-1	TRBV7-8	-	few	TGTGCCAGCAGCTTAGATGGGGGAAGCACTGAAGCTTTCTTT	CASSLDGGSTEAFF
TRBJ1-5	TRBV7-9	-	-	TGTGCCAGCAGCAGGGGGGATAGCAATCAGCCCCAGCATTTT	CASSRGDSNQPQHF
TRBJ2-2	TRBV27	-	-	-	CASSFGAGELFF
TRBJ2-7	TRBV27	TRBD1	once	TGTGCCAGCAGTACCGGACAGGCTCCCTACGAGCAGTACTTC	CASSTGQAPYEQYF
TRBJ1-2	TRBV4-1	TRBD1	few	TGCGCCAGCAGCCAAGTGGGACAGGACCCAACCTACACCTTC	CASSQVGQDPTYTF
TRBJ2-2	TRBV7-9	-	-	TGTGCCAGCAGCTTAGGCACCGGGGAGCTGTTTTTT	CASSLGTGELFF
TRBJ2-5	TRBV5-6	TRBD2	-	TGTGCCAGCAGCTTGGCTAGCGGGGGGGCCCTGGAGACCCAGTACTTC	CASSLASGGALETQYF
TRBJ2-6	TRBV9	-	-	TGTGCCAGCAGCGGGTCTTCTGGGGCCAACGTCCTGACTTTC	CASSGSSGANVLTF
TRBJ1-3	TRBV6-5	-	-	TGTGCCAGCAGTTACACACCTACCTCTGGAAACACCATATATTTT	CASSYTPTSGNTIYF
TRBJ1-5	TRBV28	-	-	TGTGCCAGCAGTTTGGCAGCCTTAGGCAATCAGCCCCAGCATTTT	CASSLAALGNQPQHF
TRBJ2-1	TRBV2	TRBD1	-	TGTGCCAGCACTCTCGGACAGGGGCCGATGAATGAGCAGTTCTTC	CASTLGQGPMNEQFF
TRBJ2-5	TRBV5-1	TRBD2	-	TGCGCCAGCAGCCTGGAGAGTAGCGGGACCTCCTTAGGGGACCAGTACTTC	CASSLESSGTSLGDQYF
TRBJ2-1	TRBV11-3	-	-	TGTGCCAGCAGCTTAGAAGCTCCACCAGTATACAATGAGCAGTTCTTC	CASSLEAPPVYNEQFF
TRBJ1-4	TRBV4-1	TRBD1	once	TGCGCCAGCAGCCCCGGGACAGGGAATGAAAAACTGTTTTTT	CASSPGTGNEKLFF
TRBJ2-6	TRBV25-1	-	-	TGTGCCAGCAGTAGGGATGGGGCCAACGTCCTGACTTTC	CASSRDGANVLTF
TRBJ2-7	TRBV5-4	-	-	TGTGCCAGCAGGGGGAGGGGGCGGAACGAGCAGTACTTC	CASRGRGRNEQYF
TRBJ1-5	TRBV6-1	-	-	TGTGCCAGCAGTGAACCGTATAGCAATCAGCCCCAGCATTTT	CASSEPYSNQPQHF
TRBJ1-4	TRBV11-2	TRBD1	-	TGTGCCAGCAGCCTCTTGGACAGGGGGCAGAAACTGTTTTTT	CASSLLDRGQKLFF
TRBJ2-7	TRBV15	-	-	TGTGCCACCAGCCCCGACGGGAGCTCCTACGAGCAGTACTTC	CATSPDGSSYEQYF
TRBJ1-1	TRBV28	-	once	TGTGCCAGCAGTTTTGGGACTGAAGCTTTCTTT	CASSFGTEAFF
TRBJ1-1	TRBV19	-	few	TGTGCCAGTAGTATATGGGGAGTATTAAACACTGAAGCTTTCTTT	CASSIWGVLNTEAFF
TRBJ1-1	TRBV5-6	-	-	TGTGCCAGCAACCTCAGGGAGAATGGTGAAGCTTTCTTT	CASNLRENGEAFF
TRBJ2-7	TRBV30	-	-	TGTGCCTGGAGTGTAGGAGGGGGCGGTTCATACGAGCAGTACTTC	CAWSVGGGGSYEQYF
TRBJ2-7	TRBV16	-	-	TGTGCCAGCAGCCAATCCGCAGGGCACTACGAGCAGTACTTC	CASSQSAGHYEQYF
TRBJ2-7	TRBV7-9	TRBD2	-	TGTGCCAGCAGCACCGGGACTAGCGGGAGGGTCTACGAGCAGTACTTC	CASSTGTSGRVYEQYF
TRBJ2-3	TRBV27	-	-	TGTGCCAGCAGTTTACCCGGACAGAGCACAGATACGCAGTATTTT	CASSLPGQSTDTQYF
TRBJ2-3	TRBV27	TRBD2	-	TGTGCCAGCAGGCGTATAGGGACTACTAATACGCAGTATTTT	CASRRIGTTNTQYF
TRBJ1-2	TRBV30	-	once	TGTGCCTGGAGTTTAGGAGGGAGAGGTTATGGCTACACCTTC	CAWSLGGRGYGYTF
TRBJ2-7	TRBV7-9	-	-	TGTGCCAGCAGCAGCCCGGGGTCCTACGAGCAGTACTTC	CASSSPGSYEQYF
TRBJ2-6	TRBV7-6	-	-	TGTGCCAGCAGCTTATGGGTGGGGGGAGCGACTCCGGCTGGGGCCAACGTCCTGACTTTC	CASSLWVGGATPAGANVLTF